This TCR beta chain was profiled in a study of blood T cells in healthy people across ages. The study's findings and limits: The study found TCR beta diversity correlated strongly with naive T cell percentage. Diversity of TCR beta per million T cells declined in a roughly linear way with age.

V was pared by 2 bases and J by 0 bases, with 0 bases of the junction left unmatched. Germline V gene sequence: CDR1 MNHNY, CDR2 SVGAGI (reference sequence). The CDR3 consists of 17 residues. Primers used in a second PCR of roughly 7 to 12 cycles were a sample-barcoded 5' primer and a J-beta primer mix. Every individual sample yielded 2.5 million or more paired-end reads (each containing CDR3). TCRdb independently ran MiXCR on the 5' RACE reads; one entry per CDR3 protein. The table has hundreds of thousands of distinct CDR3 sequences, approximately 60% seen once. In this sample, this clonotype turned up a few times. Its matching antigen is unknown.

This TCR was sampled from a man aged 40-49 years in good health. The V call is TRBV6-6, the J call TRBJ2-6, with 11 bases matching TRBD1. The sample was blood. The CDR3 sequence: CASSYGTGGSGANVLTF. For the CDR3, the DNA is TGTGCCAGCAGTTACGGGACAGGGGGCTCTGGGGCCAACGTCCTGACTTTC.